This T cell receptor beta chain stems from a study of beta chain features in type 1 diabetes. Expressed TCRB transcripts were sequenced after all isolated RNA was converted to cDNA. TCRdb's copy holds only in-frame clones and misses some; the assay was immunoSEQ multiplex PCR. The sample includes 810,000 or so clones, roughly 17% of them seen just once. CD4+ naive, central memory, regulatory and stem cell-like memory cells were sorted via CD45RO/CCR7/CD25/CD127/CD95/CD27. This CDR3 spans 11 amino acids. V was cut by 6 bases and J by 4 bases, with 7 bases left in between. The germline V gene encodes CDR1 SGHDT and CDR2 YYEEEE.

The TCR sequence derives from a woman under 30 in good health. The chain has TRBV5-6 and TRBJ2-5, with D unresolved. The specimen was naive CD4+ T cells from blood. DNA of the CDR3: TGTGCCAGCATCCGAGGAGAGACCCAGTACTTC. Encoded protein: CASIRGETQYF. The variable domain in full, with the rest retrieved from reference TRBV5-6 and TRBJ2-5, is DAGVTQSPTHLIKTRGQQVTLRCSPKSGHDTVSWYQQALGQGPQFIFQYYEEEERQRGNFPDRFSGHQFPNYSSELNVNALLLGDSALYLCASIRGETQYFGPGTRLLVL.